Listed here are 8 T cell receptor beta chains from one sample, sequenced in a study of glioma-infiltrating T cells. TCR alpha and beta CDR3 regions were amplified from RNA using iRepertoire nested multiplex PCR. TCRdb reanalysed the multiplex PCR reads using MiXCR and keeps one entry per CDR3 protein. The sample has 100,000 to 150,000 distinct CDR3 sequences, approximately 23% seen once. The sequencing sample was made of glioma tissue, nonneoplastic brain tissue, or PBMCs (not recorded which). The receptors come from a human donor with low-grade glioma or glioblastoma, undergoing nonglioma brain surgery, or in good health (not recorded which).

The rearrangement joins TRBV4-1 to TRBJ2-3, with D maybe TRBD2 (5 bases). CDR3 length: 17 amino acids. From germline, CDR1 is MGHRA and CDR2 YSYEKL. V lost 4 bases and J lost 8, with 25 bases in between. The CDR3 sequence: CASSLLSPAGLRGTQYF. CDR3 bases: TGCGCCAGCAGCCTCCTATCCCCCGCCGGACTCAGAGGTACGCAGTATTTT.

This clonotype was picked up a small number of times. The chain carries TRBV5-8 and TRBJ2-7; 8 positions match TRBD2. Germline trimming cut 4 bases from V and 2 bases from J; bases unmatched to any gene: 8. CDR1 and CDR2 from the germline V gene are SGHTS and YDEGEE. The CDR3 is made up of 15 amino acids. CDR3 in DNA: TGTGCCAGCAGCCCCGGGAGGGACTCTGCCTACGAGCAGTACTTC. It encodes CASSPGRDSAYEQYF.

As regards this clonotype: A read error may be the cause here, since a much bigger clone is one base away. The chain combines TRBV19 with TRBJ2-5, with TRBD2 matching 13 bases. This CDR3 has 16 residues. Unmatched junction bases numbered 12, after V lost 3 bases and J lost 11 bases. The germline V gene encodes CDR1 LNHDA and CDR2 SQIVND (reference sequence). CDR3 DNA: TGTGCCAGTAGTATCCCGGGACTAGCGGGGACCAATGAGCAGTACTTC. It translates to CASSIPGLAGTNEQYF. The variable domain in full, completed from reference TRBV19 and TRBJ2-5, reads DGGITQSPKYLFRKEGQNVTLSCEQNLNHDAMYWYRQDPGQGLRLIYYSQIVNDFQKGDIAEGYSVSREKKESFPLTVTSAQKNPTAFYLCASSIPGLAGTNEQYFGPGTRLLVL.

This clonotype was detected ten times or more. This chain uses TRBV7-9 with TRBJ2-3, with TRBD2 matching 10 bases. The CDR3 has 18 residues. The germline gives CDR1 SEHNR, CDR2 FQNEAQ (reference sequence). Trimming at V came to 4 bases and at J to 0 bases, leaving 10 bases not matched to a gene. The CDR3 protein is CASSYPSGLADSTDTQYF. CDR3 coding DNA: TGTGCCAGCAGCTACCCTAGCGGACTAGCGGATAGCACAGATACGCAGTATTTT.

The table lists this clonotype with many counts. Compared with germline, one end of the junction differs, possibly owing to a read error. The rearrangement joins TRBV7-9 to TRBJ2-2; 7 bases map to TRBD2. This CDR3 has 16 amino acids. The germline gives CDR1 SEHNR, CDR2 FQNEAQ (reference sequence). As DNA, the CDR3 is TGTGCCAGCAGCTTAATAACTAGCGAGTACACCGGGGAGCCGTTTTTT. As protein: CASSLITSEYTGEPFF.

This clonotype was seen just once. This may come from a read error, since a much larger clone is one base off. The CDR3 ends on some other residue instead of the conserved phenylalanine or tryptophan, so this is likely a read error. The gene calls are TRBV12-3 or TRBV12-4 and TRBJ2-7, with TRBD1 as a possible D gene (5 bases). V lost 6 bases, J lost 5 bases, and 17 bases lay in between. The CDR3 length is 14 residues. In DNA, the CDR3 is TGTGCCAGCAGACTGACAGTCACCAGCCACGAGCAGTACCTC. Translation gives CASRLTVTSHEQYL.

This clonotype was seen more than once but under ten times. This chain connects TRBV12-3 or TRBV12-4 to TRBJ2-7; D is unresolved. This CDR3 comprises 11 residues. V lost 6 bases and J 5 bases, leaving 8 bases between the germline ends. The CDR3 loop is CASRFRDEQYF. The CDR3, as DNA: TGTGCCAGCAGGTTTAGGGACGAGCAGTACTTC.

This clonotype showed up many times. The rearrangement joins TRBV4-3 to TRBJ2-3; D is uncertain. Germline-derived CDR1 and CDR2 are LGHNA and YSLEER. The CDR3 has 19 amino acids. V lost 0 bases and J 0 bases, leaving 19 bases between the germline ends. CDR3 amino acids: CASSQEFLGIYPSTDTQYF. CDR3 coding DNA: TGCGCCAGCAGCCAAGAGTTTCTCGGAATTTACCCTAGCACAGATACGCAGTATTTT.